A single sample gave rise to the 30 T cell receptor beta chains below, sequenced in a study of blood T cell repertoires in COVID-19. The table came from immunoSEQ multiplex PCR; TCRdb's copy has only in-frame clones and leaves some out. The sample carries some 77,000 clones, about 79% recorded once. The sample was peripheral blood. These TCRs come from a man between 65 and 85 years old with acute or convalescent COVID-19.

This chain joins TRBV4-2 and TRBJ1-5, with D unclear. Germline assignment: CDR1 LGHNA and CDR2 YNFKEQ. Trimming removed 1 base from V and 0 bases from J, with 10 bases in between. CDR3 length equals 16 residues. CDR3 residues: CASSQGWADSNQPQHF. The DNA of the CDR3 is TGTGCCAGCAGCCAAGGGTGGGCAGATAGCAATCAGCCCCAGCATTTT.

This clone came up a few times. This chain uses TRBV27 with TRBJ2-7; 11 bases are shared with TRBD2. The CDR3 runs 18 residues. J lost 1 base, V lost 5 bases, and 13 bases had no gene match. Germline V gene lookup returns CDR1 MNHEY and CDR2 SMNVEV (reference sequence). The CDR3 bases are TGTGCCAGCAGTCCCCAGGGACTAGCGGAAAGGGGTTCCTACGAGCAGTACTTC. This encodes CASSPQGLAERGSYEQYF.

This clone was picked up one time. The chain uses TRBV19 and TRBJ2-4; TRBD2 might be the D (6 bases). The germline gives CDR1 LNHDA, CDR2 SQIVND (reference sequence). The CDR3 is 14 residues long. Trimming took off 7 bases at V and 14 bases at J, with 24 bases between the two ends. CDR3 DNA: TGTGCCAGTACGACACGAGGACCGGGACTCCCCAAGTACTTC. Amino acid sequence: CASTTRGPGLPKYF.

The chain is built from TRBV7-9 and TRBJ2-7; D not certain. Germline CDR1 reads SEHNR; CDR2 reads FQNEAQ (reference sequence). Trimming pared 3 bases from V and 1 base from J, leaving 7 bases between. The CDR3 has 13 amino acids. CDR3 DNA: TGTGCCAGCAGCTTCCTCCCTTCCTACGAGCAGTACTTC. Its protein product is CASSFLPSYEQYF.

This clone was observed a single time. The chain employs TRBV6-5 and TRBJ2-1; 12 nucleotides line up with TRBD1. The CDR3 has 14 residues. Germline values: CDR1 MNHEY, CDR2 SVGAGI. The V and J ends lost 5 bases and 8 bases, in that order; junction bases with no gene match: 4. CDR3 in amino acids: CASSPGQGAHEQFF. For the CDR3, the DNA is TGTGCCAGCAGTCCGGGACAGGGGGCTCATGAGCAGTTCTTC.

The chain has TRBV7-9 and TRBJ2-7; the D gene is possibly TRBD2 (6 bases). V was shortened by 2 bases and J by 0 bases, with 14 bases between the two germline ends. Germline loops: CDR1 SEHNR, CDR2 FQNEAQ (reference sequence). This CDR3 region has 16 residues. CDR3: CASSLSRGISSYEQYF. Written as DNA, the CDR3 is TGTGCCAGCAGCTTATCACGGGGGATCAGCTCCTACGAGCAGTACTTC.

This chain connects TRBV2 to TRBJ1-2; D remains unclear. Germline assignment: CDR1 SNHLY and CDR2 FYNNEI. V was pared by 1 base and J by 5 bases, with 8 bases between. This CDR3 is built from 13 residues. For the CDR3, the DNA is TGTGCCAGCAGTGAAGAGGCGGTTTATGGCTACACCTTC. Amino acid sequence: CASSEEAVYGYTF.

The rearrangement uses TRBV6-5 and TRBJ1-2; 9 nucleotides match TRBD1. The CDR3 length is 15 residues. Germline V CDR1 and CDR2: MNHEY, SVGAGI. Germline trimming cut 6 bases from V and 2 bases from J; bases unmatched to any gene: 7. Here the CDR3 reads CASRLDRGRNYGYTF. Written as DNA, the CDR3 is TGTGCCAGCAGATTGGACAGGGGCAGGAACTATGGCTACACCTTC.

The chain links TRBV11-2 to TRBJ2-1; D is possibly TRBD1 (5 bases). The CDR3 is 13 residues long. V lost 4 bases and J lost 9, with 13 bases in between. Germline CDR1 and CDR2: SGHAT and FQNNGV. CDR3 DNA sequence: TGTGCCAGCAGCTCAGAAGTGGGGCTTGAGCAGTTCTTC. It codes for CASSSEVGLEQFF.

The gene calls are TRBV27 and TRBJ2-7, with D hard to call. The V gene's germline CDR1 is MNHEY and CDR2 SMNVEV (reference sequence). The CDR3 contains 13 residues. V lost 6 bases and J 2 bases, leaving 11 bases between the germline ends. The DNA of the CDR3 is TGTGCCAGCAGGGGCCTGATGCCCTACGAGCAGTACTTC. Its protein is CASRGLMPYEQYF.

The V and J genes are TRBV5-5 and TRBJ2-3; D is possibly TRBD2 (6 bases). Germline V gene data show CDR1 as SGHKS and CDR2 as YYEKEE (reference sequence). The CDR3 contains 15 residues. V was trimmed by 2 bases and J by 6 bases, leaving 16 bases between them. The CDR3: CASSFRSGTFDTQYF. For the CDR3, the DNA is TGTGCCAGCAGCTTCAGGTCCGGGACTTTCGATACGCAGTATTTT.

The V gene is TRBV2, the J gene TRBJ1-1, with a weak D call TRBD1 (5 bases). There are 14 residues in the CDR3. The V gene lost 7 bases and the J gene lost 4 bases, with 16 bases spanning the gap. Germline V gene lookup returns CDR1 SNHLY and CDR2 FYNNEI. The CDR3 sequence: CASTADSFGTEAFF. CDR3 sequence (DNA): TGTGCCAGCACCGCAGACAGCTTCGGCACTGAAGCTTTCTTT.

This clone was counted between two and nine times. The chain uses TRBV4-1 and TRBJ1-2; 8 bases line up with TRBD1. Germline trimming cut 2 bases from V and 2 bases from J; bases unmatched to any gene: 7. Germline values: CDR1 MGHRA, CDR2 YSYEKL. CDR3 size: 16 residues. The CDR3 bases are TGCGCCAGCAGCCAATCCTCACAGGGGGACAACTATGGCTACACCTTC. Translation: CASSQSSQGDNYGYTF.

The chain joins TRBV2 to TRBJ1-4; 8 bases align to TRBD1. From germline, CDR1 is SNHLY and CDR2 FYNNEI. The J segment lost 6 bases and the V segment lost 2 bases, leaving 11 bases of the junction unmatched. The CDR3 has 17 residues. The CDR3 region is CASSERAVGTGDEKLFF. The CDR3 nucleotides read TGTGCCAGCAGTGAAAGGGCTGTCGGGACAGGAGATGAAAAACTGTTTTTT.

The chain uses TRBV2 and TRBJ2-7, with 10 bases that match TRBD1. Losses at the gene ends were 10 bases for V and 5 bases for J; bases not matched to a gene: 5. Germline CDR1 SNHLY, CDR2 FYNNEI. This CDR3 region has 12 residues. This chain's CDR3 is CAKGDRGHEQYF. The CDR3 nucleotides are TGTGCCAAAGGGGACAGGGGCCACGAGCAGTACTTC.

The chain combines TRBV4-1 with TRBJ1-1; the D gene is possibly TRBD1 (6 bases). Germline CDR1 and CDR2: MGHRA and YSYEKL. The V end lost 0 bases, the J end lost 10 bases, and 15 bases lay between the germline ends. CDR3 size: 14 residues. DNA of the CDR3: TGCGCCAGCAGCCAAGAGGGGCAGCGGGGGGCAGCTTTCTTT. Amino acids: CASSQEGQRGAAFF.

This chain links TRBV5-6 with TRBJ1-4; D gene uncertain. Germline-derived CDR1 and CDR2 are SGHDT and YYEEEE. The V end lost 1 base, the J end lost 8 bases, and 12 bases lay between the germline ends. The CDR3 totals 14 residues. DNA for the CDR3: TGTGCCAGCAGCTTGATGAGGGATCGAGAAAAACTGTTTTTT. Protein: CASSLMRDREKLFF.

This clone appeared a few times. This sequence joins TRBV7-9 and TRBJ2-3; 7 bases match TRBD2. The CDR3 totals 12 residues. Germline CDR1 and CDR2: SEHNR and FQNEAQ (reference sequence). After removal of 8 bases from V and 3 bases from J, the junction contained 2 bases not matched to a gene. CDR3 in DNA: TGTGCCAGCGGGAGGGATACAGATACGCAGTATTTT. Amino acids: CASGRDTDTQYF.

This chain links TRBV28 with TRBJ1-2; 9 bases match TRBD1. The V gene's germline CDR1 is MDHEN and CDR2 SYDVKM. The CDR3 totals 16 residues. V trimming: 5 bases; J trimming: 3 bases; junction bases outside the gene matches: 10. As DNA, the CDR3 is TGTGCCAGCAGTACACAGGGGGCGCCCCGGGACTATGGCTACACCTTC. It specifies CASSTQGAPRDYGYTF.

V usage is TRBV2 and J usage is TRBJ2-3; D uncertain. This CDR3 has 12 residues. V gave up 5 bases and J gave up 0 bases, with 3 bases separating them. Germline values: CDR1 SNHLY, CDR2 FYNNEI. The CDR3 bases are TGTGCCAGCAGTCCTAGCACAGATACGCAGTATTTT. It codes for CASSPSTDTQYF.

CDR3 coding DNA: TGTGCCATCAGTGGTGGCCGTCCCAGTACTAATGAAAAACTGTTTTTT. Residues: CAISGGRPSTNEKLFF. The chain joins TRBV10-3 to TRBJ1-4; D call uncertain. V was cut by 4 bases and J by 2 bases, with 14 bases left in between. This CDR3 spans 16 amino acids. Germline V CDR1 and CDR2: ENHRY, SYGVKD.

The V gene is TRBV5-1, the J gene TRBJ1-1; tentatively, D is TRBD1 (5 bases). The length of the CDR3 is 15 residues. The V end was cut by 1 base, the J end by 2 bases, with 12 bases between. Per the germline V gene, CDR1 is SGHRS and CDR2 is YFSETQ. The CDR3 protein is CASSLPQGENTEAFF. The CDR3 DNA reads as TGCGCCAGCAGCTTGCCCCAGGGTGAAAACACTGAAGCTTTCTTT.

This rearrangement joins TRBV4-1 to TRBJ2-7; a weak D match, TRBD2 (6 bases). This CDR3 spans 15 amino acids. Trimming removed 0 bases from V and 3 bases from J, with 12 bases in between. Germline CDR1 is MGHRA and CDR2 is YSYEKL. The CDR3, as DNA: TGCGCCAGCAGCCAAGAGGGGGGATTCTACTACGAGCAGTACTTC. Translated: CASSQEGGFYYEQYF.

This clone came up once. CDR3 protein: CASSPQDRVNTEAFF. In DNA, the CDR3 is TGCGCCAGCAGCCCGCAAGACAGGGTGAACACTGAAGCTTTCTTT. This sequence joins TRBV4-3 and TRBJ1-1; 7 nucleotides align to TRBD1. Germline V gene sequence: CDR1 LGHNA, CDR2 YSLEER. Losses at the gene ends were 4 bases for V and 0 bases for J; bases not matched to a gene: 5. The CDR3 consists of 15 residues.

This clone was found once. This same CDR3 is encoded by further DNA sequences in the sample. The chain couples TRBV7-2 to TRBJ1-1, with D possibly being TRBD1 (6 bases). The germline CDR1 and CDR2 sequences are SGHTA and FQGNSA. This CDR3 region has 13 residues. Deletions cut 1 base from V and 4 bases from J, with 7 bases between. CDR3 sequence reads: CASSLGGRTEAFF. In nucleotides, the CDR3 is TGTGCCAGCAGCTTAGGGGGGCGCACTGAAGCTTTCTTT.

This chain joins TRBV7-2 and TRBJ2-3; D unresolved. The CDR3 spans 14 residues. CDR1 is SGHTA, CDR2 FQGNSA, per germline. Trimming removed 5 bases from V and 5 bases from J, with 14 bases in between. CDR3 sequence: CASSESLAGDTQYF. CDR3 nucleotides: TGTGCCAGCAGCGAAAGTTTGGCTGGAGATACGCAGTATTTT.

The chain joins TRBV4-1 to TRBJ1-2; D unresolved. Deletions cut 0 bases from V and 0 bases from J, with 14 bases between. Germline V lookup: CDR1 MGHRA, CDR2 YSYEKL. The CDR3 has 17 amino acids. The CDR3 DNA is TGCGCCAGCAGCCAAGATCAAGTAACAAAAGCTAACTATGGCTACACCTTC. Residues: CASSQDQVTKANYGYTF.

The CDR3 protein is CASSEARAEAFF. CDR3 bases: TGTGCCAGCAGTGAAGCACGGGCTGAAGCTTTCTTT. The rearrangement joins TRBV6-1 to TRBJ1-1, with D hard to call. The CDR3 sequence is 12 residues long. CDR1 MNHNS and CDR2 SASEGT come from the germline V gene. Trimming stripped 0 bases from V and 6 bases from J, with 5 bases between.

Here the CDR3 DNA reads TGTGCCAGCAGTCGAGGAGGTAACCAGCCCCAGCATTTT. It yields the protein CASSRGGNQPQHF. This chain connects TRBV5-6 to TRBJ1-5; no clear D gene. Between the trimmed V and J ends, which lost 5 bases and 7 bases, there was a span of 13 bases. Per the germline V gene, CDR1 is SGHDT and CDR2 is YYEEEE. The CDR3 extends over 13 amino acids.

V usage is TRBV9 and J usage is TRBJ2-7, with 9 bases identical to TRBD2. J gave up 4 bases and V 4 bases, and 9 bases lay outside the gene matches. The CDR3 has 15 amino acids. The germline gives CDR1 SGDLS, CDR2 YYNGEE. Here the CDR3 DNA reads TGTGCCAGCAGCTCGTATAGCGGGAGTTCGTACGAGCAGTACTTC. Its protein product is CASSSYSGSSYEQYF.